This entry describes one T cell receptor beta chain. The data were obtained in a study of T cell changes during pregnancy in multiple sclerosis. Germline V gives CDR1 LGHNA, CDR2 YSLEER. This CDR3 region has 16 residues. The V gene lost 4 bases and the J gene lost 7 bases, with 21 bases spanning the gap. Only in-frame clones appear in the TCRdb table, and some are missing; sequencing was by immunoSEQ multiplex PCR. The data hold some 40,000 clones, with about 88% observed a single time. The rearrangement joins TRBV4-3 to TRBJ2-3; TRBD2 might be the D (6 bases). Source: CD8+ T cells from peripheral blood mononuclear cells, taken in the first trimester of pregnancy. This receptor was obtained from a female donor with multiple sclerosis, enrolled in a pregnancy study. CDR3 sequence reads: CASSRLRDSPPHTQYF. In DNA form, the CDR3 reads TGCGCCAGCAGCCGCCTCCGGGACTCTCCACCCCATACGCAGTATTTT.